The 27 T cell receptor beta chains listed next were all sequenced from one sample in a study of CD8 T cells in Susac syndrome. RNA in amounts of roughly 0.5 to 1 ug was reverse transcribed with random hexamers. TCRdb passed the immunoSEQ multiplex PCR reads through MiXCR, listing each CDR3 protein once. The sample lists about 150,000 distinct CDR3 sequences, approximately 93% seen once, with around 0.09% in the top ten. The sample was CD4+ T cells from PBMCs. These receptors originate from a human donor with multiple sclerosis.

The chain combines TRBV30 with TRBJ1-1; no clear D gene. V lost 0 bases and J lost 7, with 6 bases in between. This CDR3 is 11 amino acids long. Germline V gene data show CDR1 as GTSNPN and CDR2 as SVGIG (reference sequence). In nucleotides, the CDR3 is TGTGCCTGGAGTGTTGCCAGTGAAGCTTTCTTT. Amino acid sequence: CAWSVASEAFF. Variable domain in full (rest from reference TRBV30 and TRBJ1-1): SQTIHQWPATLVQPVGSPLSLECTVEGTSNPNLYWYRQAAGRGLQLLFYSVGIGQISSEVPQNLSASRPQDRQFILSSKKLLLSDSGFYLCAWSVASEAFFGQGTRLTVV.

V usage is TRBV15 and J usage is TRBJ2-2; 9 bases fit TRBD1. There are 17 residues in the CDR3. V dropped 0 bases and J dropped 4; count of bases not matched to a gene: 6. The germline V gene encodes CDR1 LNHNV and CDR2 YYDKDF (reference sequence). The CDR3 here is CATSRDPPGQGTGELFF. DNA for the CDR3: TGTGCCACCAGCAGAGATCCCCCGGGACAGGGCACCGGGGAGCTGTTTTTT.

The chain carries TRBV14 and TRBJ2-6; unclear D gene. Germline loops: CDR1 SGHDN, CDR2 FVKESK. Deletions cut 4 bases from V and 0 bases from J, with 4 bases between. The CDR3 consists of 14 residues. CDR3 DNA sequence: TGTGCCAGCAGCCGGGCCTCTGGGGCCAACGTCCTGACTTTC. Translation: CASSRASGANVLTF.

V and J are TRBV7-3 and TRBJ1-1; 9 nucleotides match TRBD1. The CDR3 runs to 14 residues. V dropped 6 bases and J dropped 5; count of bases not matched to a gene: 7. Germline V lookup: CDR1 SGHTA, CDR2 FQGTGA. The CDR3: CASRPQGASTEAFF. CDR3 sequence (DNA): TGTGCCAGCAGACCACAGGGGGCAAGTACTGAAGCTTTCTTT.

The rearrangement links TRBV6-2 or TRBV6-3 to TRBJ1-4; D unresolved. V lost 6 bases, J lost 7 bases, and 15 bases lay in between. CDR3 length: 14 amino acids. CDR1 and CDR2 from the germline V gene are MNHEY and SVGEGT. CDR3 sequence reads: CASSIPGKAEKLFF. In DNA form, the CDR3 reads TGTGCCAGCAGCATCCCGGGGAAGGCTGAAAAACTGTTTTTT.

The chain links TRBV5-1 to TRBJ2-2; D might be TRBD1 (6 bases). V gave up 0 bases and J gave up 2 bases, with 8 bases separating them. Germline CDR1 and CDR2: SGHRS and YFSETQ. The length of the CDR3 is 15 residues. The CDR3 DNA reads TGCGCCAGCAGCTTGGGACAGGACAACACCGGGGAGCTGTTTTTT. Translation gives CASSLGQDNTGELFF.

Concerning this clonotype itself: At one boundary the junction diverges from the germline segment, which might be a read error. The chain recombines TRBV12-3 or TRBV12-4 with TRBJ1-2; the D is unclear. The CDR3 covers 12 residues. CDR3 loop: CDSSLVGYGYTF. The CDR3 coding sequence is TGTGACAGCAGTTTAGTAGGCTATGGCTACACCTTC.

The chain employs TRBV5-1 and TRBJ2-1; D uncertain. CDR1 SGHRS and CDR2 YFSETQ come from the germline V gene. The V and J ends lost 0 bases and 2 bases respectively, with 15 bases between them. This CDR3 comprises 17 residues. The CDR3 region is CASSLAPLLTTYNEQFF. DNA of the CDR3: TGCGCCAGCAGCTTGGCCCCCTTACTGACAACCTACAATGAGCAGTTCTTC.

The chain carries TRBV4-2 and TRBJ1-4, with D unresolved. Germline assignment: CDR1 LGHNA and CDR2 YNFKEQ. This CDR3 contains 15 residues. The V end lost 1 base, the J end lost 2 bases, and 8 bases lay between the germline ends. The CDR3 reads CASSQGSGTNEKLFF. The CDR3 DNA sequence: TGTGCCAGCAGCCAAGGATCGGGGACTAATGAAAAACTGTTTTTT.

V usage is TRBV20-1 and J usage is TRBJ2-7, with TRBD1 identical over 7 bases. The CDR3 has 13 residues. V lost 4 bases and J lost 0; bases outside the gene matches: 3. Germline V gene sequence: CDR1 DFQATT, CDR2 SNEGSKA (reference sequence). The CDR3 DNA reads as TGCAGTGCTATACGGGACAGCTCCTACGAGCAGTACTTC. This codes for CSAIRDSSYEQYF.

This CDR3 reads CASSFGQGLDEQYF. In nucleotides, the CDR3 is TGTGCCAGCAGCTTTGGACAGGGTCTCGACGAGCAGTACTTC. The rearrangement joins TRBV7-9 to TRBJ2-7; 8 bases align to TRBD1. This CDR3 is 14 amino acids long. Germline V CDR1 and CDR2: SEHNR, FQNEAQ (reference sequence). J was trimmed by 5 bases and V by 3 bases; bases with no gene match: 6.

The rearrangement uses TRBV9 and TRBJ1-3; 8 positions match TRBD1. J lost 4 bases, V lost 4 bases, and 10 bases had no gene match. CDR3 length: 16 residues. Germline V CDR1 and CDR2: SGDLS, YYNGEE. The CDR3 region is CASSTTGAVAGNTIYF. The DNA of the CDR3 is TGTGCCAGCAGCACGACAGGGGCCGTAGCGGGAAACACCATATATTTT.

The rearrangement uses TRBV12-3 or TRBV12-4 and TRBJ1-1; D gene unclear. The CDR3 covers 12 residues. Trimming shortened V by 9 bases and J by 5 bases, and 13 bases separated the two germline ends. The CDR3 nucleotides are TGTGCCAGTGGGCCCAGAGGGACTGAAGCTTTCTTT. This encodes CASGPRGTEAFF.

This clonotype appeared a single time. This chain links TRBV28 with TRBJ2-7, with 11 positions matching TRBD1. V gave up 8 bases and J gave up 2 bases; unmatched junction bases: 5. The CDR3 spans 14 residues. The germline V gene has CDR1 MDHEN and CDR2 SYDVKM. The CDR3 loop reads CASGGQGATYEQYF. The CDR3 DNA reads TGTGCCAGCGGCGGACAGGGGGCCACCTACGAGCAGTACTTC.

CDR3 residues: CASTRDSTDTQYF. The DNA of the CDR3 is TGTGCCAGCACTAGGGACTCCACAGATACGCAGTATTTT. The chain uses TRBV28 and TRBJ2-3; a possible D gene is TRBD2 (6 bases). This CDR3 has 13 residues. Trimming stripped 7 bases from V and 2 bases from J, with 10 bases between. The V gene's germline CDR1 is MDHEN and CDR2 SYDVKM.

The V gene is TRBV7-2, the J gene TRBJ2-7; the match to TRBD2 covers 14 bases. V lost 5 bases and J lost 3; bases outside the gene matches: 9. This CDR3 comprises 17 residues. Germline CDR1 reads SGHTA; CDR2 reads FQGNSA. CDR3 bases: TGTGCCAGCAGCCCGGGGACTAGCGGGAGACCCCTCTACGAGCAGTACTTC. As protein: CASSPGTSGRPLYEQYF.

The DNA of the CDR3 is TGTGCCAGCAGCCCGGTGAGGGCAGCCAAAAACATTCAGTACTTC. Translation gives CASSPVRAAKNIQYF. The V call is TRBV11-2, the J call TRBJ2-4, with a weak D call TRBD2 (5 bases). CDR3 length equals 15 residues. Germline CDR1 and CDR2: SGHAT and FQNNGV. V lost 5 bases to trimming and J lost 0 bases, with 11 bases between them.

The CDR3 spells CASSQPDGNYGYTF. In DNA, the CDR3 is TGCGCCAGCAGCCAGCCAGACGGTAACTATGGCTACACCTTC. This chain uses TRBV4-3 with TRBJ1-2; D unresolved. This CDR3 is 14 amino acids long. Trimming stripped 3 bases from V and 1 base from J, with 9 bases between. Looked up from germline, CDR1 is LGHNA and CDR2 is YSLEER.

This chain links TRBV20-1 with TRBJ1-1; a weak D match, TRBD1 (5 bases). Looked up from germline, CDR1 is DFQATT and CDR2 is SNEGSKA (reference sequence). Between the trimmed V and J ends, which lost 5 bases and 0 bases, there was a span of 13 bases. CDR3 length: 14 amino acids. In nucleotides, the CDR3 is TGCAGTGCTCCGGTGCGACAGTTGAACACTGAAGCTTTCTTT. It codes for CSAPVRQLNTEAFF.

The V call is TRBV7-7, the J call TRBJ2-3, with TRBD2 matching over 13 bases. Germline CDR1 is SSHAT and CDR2 is FNYEAQ (reference sequence). V lost 3 bases and J lost 7; bases outside the gene matches: 19. The CDR3 spans 20 residues. The CDR3 protein is CASSFHWTSGSVPLSNTQYF. CDR3 coding DNA: TGTGCCAGCAGCTTCCACTGGACTAGCGGGAGTGTCCCCCTATCGAATACGCAGTATTTT.

The chain is built from TRBV28 and TRBJ2-1, with TRBD2 as a possible D gene (6 bases). Trimming removed 3 bases at V and 7 bases at J, with 10 bases between. There are 13 residues in the CDR3. Germline V lookup: CDR1 MDHEN, CDR2 SYDVKM. In nucleotides, the CDR3 is TGTGCCAGCAGTTTTTCTAGCGTAAATGAGCAGTTCTTC. It encodes CASSFSSVNEQFF.

J is TRBJ2-1 and V is TRBV18; TRBD1 matches at 9 bases. The CDR3 is made up of 14 amino acids. The V gene end was trimmed by 8 bases and the J gene end by 3 bases; junction bases not matched to a gene: 5. The germline CDR1 and CDR2 sequences are KGHSH and LQKENI. The CDR3 sequence: CASIPGQGYNEQFF. The CDR3 region has the DNA TGTGCCAGCATACCGGGACAGGGCTACAATGAGCAGTTCTTC.

The chain recombines TRBV5-1 with TRBJ2-3; D gene ambiguous. Trimming cost V 0 bases and J 5 bases, with 7 bases left between them. The germline V gene has CDR1 SGHRS and CDR2 YFSETQ. This CDR3 spans 13 amino acids. The CDR3 loop is CASSLGPGDTQYF. In DNA, the CDR3 is TGCGCCAGCAGCTTGGGACCCGGAGATACGCAGTATTTT.

This clonotype was counted a single time. This chain joins TRBV11-2 and TRBJ1-4; D is unclear. The germline CDR1 and CDR2 sequences are SGHAT and FQNNGV. This CDR3 comprises 14 residues. The ends were cut back, 5 bases at V and 3 bases at J, with 10 bases in the middle. Written as DNA, the CDR3 is TGTGCCAGCAGCCTCTGGCAACCTAATGAAAAACTGTTTTTT. It is translated as CASSLWQPNEKLFF.

J is TRBJ2-5 and V is TRBV30; no definite D call. Germline CDR1 is GTSNPN and CDR2 is SVGIG (reference sequence). This CDR3 spans 13 amino acids. Trimming cost V 0 bases and J 0 bases, with 5 bases left between them. CDR3 DNA sequence: TGTGCCTGGAGTGTTCTGGACCAAGAGACCCAGTACTTC. It is translated as CAWSVLDQETQYF. The entire variable domain, with the rest obtained from reference TRBV30 and TRBJ2-5, is as follows: SQTIHQWPATLVQPVGSPLSLECTVEGTSNPNLYWYRQAAGRGLQLLFYSVGIGQISSEVPQNLSASRPQDRQFILSSKKLLLSDSGFYLCAWSVLDQETQYFGPGTRLLVL.

This sequence joins TRBV30 and TRBJ2-7; TRBD2 is a possible D gene (5 bases). Germline assignment: CDR1 GTSNPN and CDR2 SVGIG (reference sequence). This CDR3 comprises 14 residues. The V end was cut by 2 bases, the J end by 1 base, with 12 bases between. Written as DNA, the CDR3 is TGTGCCTGGAGTTTAGGCGGCGGGTCCTACGAGCAGTACTTC. This codes for CAWSLGGGSYEQYF.

V is TRBV7-2 and J is TRBJ2-5; D possibly corresponds to TRBD2 (5 bases). This CDR3 has 14 amino acids. Germline CDR1 SGHTA, CDR2 FQGNSA. The V and J ends lost 2 bases and 5 bases respectively, with 12 bases between them. CDR3 protein: CASSLSSRIETQYF. CDR3 bases: TGTGCCAGCAGCTTATCTAGCCGTATTGAGACCCAGTACTTC.